The clone carrying this TCR beta chain was found a few times. This sample stems from a study of T-cell reconstitution after alpha-beta-depleted transplantation in children. As it was prepared, the TCRbeta library received unique molecular identifiers. TCRdb reanalysed the PCR reads using MiXCR and keeps one entry per CDR3 protein. In the table there are about 250,000 distinct CDR3 sequences, more than 20% of which are singletons. CDR3 length equals 16 residues. From germline, CDR1 is SGHRS and CDR2 YFSETQ. V shed 1 base and J shed 0 bases, with 14 bases lying between them. Sequences were derived from PBMCs, mostly from graft donor cells, sampled 360 days after TCRalphabeta/CD19-depleted stem cell transplant. The rearrangement uses TRBV5-1 and TRBJ2-7, with D perhaps matching TRBD1 (5 bases). This sequence originates from a female patient between 2 and 15 years old who had a stem cell transplant for congenital amegakaryocytic thrombocytopenia, so the T cells may come from the graft donor. CDR3 nucleotide sequence: TGCGCCAGCAGCTTGAGGGGCTCAGGGCGCTCCTACGAGCAGTACTTC. Protein product: CASSLRGSGRSYEQYF.